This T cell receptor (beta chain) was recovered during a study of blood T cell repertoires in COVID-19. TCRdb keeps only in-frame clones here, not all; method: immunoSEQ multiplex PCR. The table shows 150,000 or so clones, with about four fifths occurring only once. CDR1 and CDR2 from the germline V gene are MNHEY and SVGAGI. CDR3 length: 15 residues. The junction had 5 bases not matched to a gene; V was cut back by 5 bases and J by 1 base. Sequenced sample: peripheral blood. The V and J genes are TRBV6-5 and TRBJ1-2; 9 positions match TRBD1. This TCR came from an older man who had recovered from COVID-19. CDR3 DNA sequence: TGTGCCAGCAGTACCGGGACAGGGAGTAACTATGGCTACACCTTC. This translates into CASSTGTGSNYGYTF.